This is a list of T cell receptor beta chains from one sample in a study of blood T cell repertoires in COVID-19. Data came from immunoSEQ multiplex PCR; TCRdb stores just in-frame clones and leaves some out. The sample records hundreds of thousands of clones, 85% being singletons. Sequencing used peripheral blood. The receptors were gathered from a man between 50 and 59 years old with COVID-19, enrolled during active disease. The CDR3 runs from the conserved cysteine through the conserved F or W. The D gene is left open where the match is weak. For some rows the clone size is stated as once, few or many, or as a class when expanded; others skip it.

D gene: -
V gene: TRBV24-1
J gene: TRBJ2-3
clone size: -
CDR3 DNA: TGTGCCATCGGGATTCCCCCAAATACGCAGTATTTT
CDR3 protein: CAIGIPPNTQYF

D gene: TRBD1
V gene: TRBV5-1
J gene: TRBJ2-7
clone size: once
CDR3 DNA: TGCGCCAGCAGCTTGGTGGGACAGGGAGTCGGCGAGCAGTACTTC
CDR3 protein: CASSLVGQGVGEQYF

D gene: -
V gene: TRBV4-3
J gene: TRBJ2-5
clone size: -
CDR3 DNA: TGCGCCAGCAGCCAAGCCAGCCAAGAGACCCAGTACTTC
CDR3 protein: CASSQASQETQYF

D gene: -
V gene: TRBV5-4
J gene: TRBJ1-6
clone size: -
CDR3 DNA: TGTGCCAGCAGCTTACGAGGGCCAAATTCACCCCTCCACTTT
CDR3 protein: CASSLRGPNSPLHF

D gene: -
V gene: TRBV14
J gene: TRBJ2-3
clone size: -
CDR3 DNA: TGTGCCAGCAGCCGACGTCATGGGGGGATCACAGATACGCAGTATTTT
CDR3 protein: CASSRRHGGITDTQYF

D gene: TRBD1
V gene: TRBV3-1/TRBV3-2
J gene: TRBJ1-3
clone size: -
CDR3 DNA: TGTGCCAGCAGCCAAGTGGACAGGGGGAGTAACACCATATATTTT
CDR3 protein: CASSQVDRGSNTIYF

D gene: TRBD2
V gene: TRBV6-5
J gene: TRBJ2-7
clone size: -
CDR3 DNA: TGTGCCAGCAGTCGGACTAGTGAGGTAACCTACGAGCAGTACTTC
CDR3 protein: CASSRTSEVTYEQYF

D gene: TRBD1
V gene: TRBV10-3
J gene: TRBJ2-7
clone size: -
CDR3 DNA: TGTGCCATCAGCCATGGCAGGGGGAAATTGGGAGAGCAGTACTTC
CDR3 protein: CAISHGRGKLGEQYF

D gene: -
V gene: TRBV3-1/TRBV3-2
J gene: TRBJ2-2
clone size: -
CDR3 DNA: TGTGCCAGCAGCCCAACCCAGACGAACACCGGGGAGCTGTTTTTT
CDR3 protein: CASSPTQTNTGELFF

D gene: TRBD1
V gene: TRBV9
J gene: TRBJ2-3
clone size: -
CDR3 DNA: TGTGCCAGCAGCATAAGGGACAGGGGTTGGACAGATACGCAGTATTTT
CDR3 protein: CASSIRDRGWTDTQYF

D gene: TRBD2
V gene: TRBV28
J gene: TRBJ2-1
clone size: once
CDR3 DNA: TGTGCCAGCTTGAGCGGGGGAAGGGGTGAGCAGTTCTTC
CDR3 protein: CASLSGGRGEQFF

D gene: -
V gene: TRBV18
J gene: TRBJ2-5
clone size: once
CDR3 DNA: TGTGCCAGCTCACCCTATTCAAAAGAGACCCAGTACTTC
CDR3 protein: CASSPYSKETQYF

D gene: TRBD1
V gene: TRBV14
J gene: TRBJ1-2
clone size: -
CDR3 DNA: TGTGCCAGCAGCCAACAGGGACAGCTGAATTATGGCTACACCTTC
CDR3 protein: CASSQQGQLNYGYTF

D gene: -
V gene: TRBV10-1
J gene: TRBJ2-3
clone size: -
CDR3 DNA: TGCGCCAGCAGTGAGTCGAATATCGGGGAGCAGTATTTT
CDR3 protein: CASSESNIGEQYF

D gene: TRBD1
V gene: TRBV24-1
J gene: TRBJ1-5
clone size: few
CDR3 DNA: TGTGCCACCAGTGATTACAAGGGGGCCCTGGGGGATCAGCCCCAGCATTTT
CDR3 protein: CATSDYKGALGDQPQHF

D gene: TRBD2
V gene: TRBV5-4
J gene: TRBJ2-7
clone size: once
CDR3 DNA: TGTGCCAGCAGCCGGACTAGCGGGGGCCAGAGCTCCTACGAGCAGTACTTC
CDR3 protein: CASSRTSGGQSSYEQYF

D gene: -
V gene: TRBV6-1
J gene: TRBJ1-4
clone size: -
CDR3 DNA: TGTGCCAGCAGTGAAGCTCACCGGTATAATGAAAAACTGTTTTTT
CDR3 protein: CASSEAHRYNEKLFF

D gene: TRBD2
V gene: TRBV6-6
J gene: TRBJ2-5
clone size: many
CDR3 DNA: TGTGCCAGCAGGGGACTAGCGGGCGCCCAAGAGACCCAGTACTTC
CDR3 protein: CASRGLAGAQETQYF

D gene: -
V gene: TRBV6-4
J gene: TRBJ2-1
clone size: few
CDR3 DNA: TGTGCCAGCAGTGACTCGGGGGGGCACAATGAGCAGTTCTTC
CDR3 protein: CASSDSGGHNEQFF

D gene: -
V gene: TRBV21-1
J gene: TRBJ2-7
clone size: -
CDR3 DNA: TGTGCCAGCAGCAAAACCCGGGACAGGGTCTACGAGCAGTACTTC
CDR3 protein: CASSKTRDRVYEQYF

D gene: TRBD1
V gene: TRBV29-1
J gene: TRBJ2-5
clone size: -
CDR3 DNA: TGCAGCGTTGAACAGGGGACAGGCCGCGGGGAGACCCAGTACTTC
CDR3 protein: CSVEQGTGRGETQYF

D gene: -
V gene: TRBV5-1
J gene: TRBJ1-6
clone size: -
CDR3 DNA: TGCGCCAGCAGCTTGGATAGACCGGGGAATTCACCCCTCCACTTT
CDR3 protein: CASSLDRPGNSPLHF

D gene: -
V gene: TRBV6-1
J gene: TRBJ2-5
clone size: -
CDR3 DNA: TGTGCCAGCAGTGAAAGAAACAGGGCTTACTTC
CDR3 protein: CASSERNRAYF

D gene: TRBD2
V gene: TRBV5-5
J gene: TRBJ2-7
clone size: once
CDR3 DNA: TGTGCCAGCAGCTTGCTAGCGGGGGAAACCTACGAGCAGTACTTC
CDR3 protein: CASSLLAGETYEQYF

D gene: TRBD1
V gene: TRBV30
J gene: TRBJ1-6
clone size: -
CDR3 DNA: TGTGCCTGGTCTATTGGACAGGGAAGAAATTCACCCCTCCACTTT
CDR3 protein: CAWSIGQGRNSPLHF

D gene: TRBD2
V gene: TRBV5-6
J gene: TRBJ2-5
clone size: -
CDR3 DNA: TGTGCCAGCAGCCCCGGGAGGCGGGACCAAGAGACCCAGTACTTC
CDR3 protein: CASSPGRRDQETQYF